Listed below are T cell receptor beta chains from one sample, sequenced in a study of long-term antiretroviral therapy in people with HIV. Sequenced by immunoSEQ multiplex PCR; TCRdb stores in-frame clones only, minus some. The repertoire holds about 31,000 clones, roughly 80% seen once, with 3.2% in the top ten. The sample in question was unsorted PBMCs, obtained 1.9 years after starting antiretroviral therapy. The receptors come from a man younger than 35 with HIV. Both conserved end residues are part of each CDR3. Fields, in order: V gene, clone size, D gene, J gene, CDR3 DNA, CDR3 protein. The D gene is left open where the match is weak. Clone sizes are given selectively: once, few, many, or a class where the clone is expanded.

TRBV4-1	NA	TRBD2	TRBJ2-2	TGCGCCAGCAGCCTAGCGGGGGGCAGGTTCGGGGAGCTGTTTTTT	CASSLAGGRFGELFF
TRBV19	NA	NA	TRBJ1-1	TGTGCCAGTAGTCAACCACAGGGTCGTGCTTTCTTT	CASSQPQGRAFF
TRBV2	NA	NA	TRBJ1-2	TGTGCCAGCAGTGTGGGGTACAGGGATCATATCTCCTACACCTTC	CASSVGYRDHISYTF
TRBV6-4	few	NA	TRBJ2-2	TGTGCCAGCAGTGCAGGGGACACCGGGGAGCTGTTTTTT	CASSAGDTGELFF
TRBV6-6	NA	TRBD2	TRBJ2-5	TGTGCCAGCAGTTACCCCGGACTAGCAGGCGAGACCCAGTACTTC	CASSYPGLAGETQYF
TRBV6-6	NA	NA	TRBJ1-1	TGTGCCAGCAGTTACTCGGGGGCCGCGTACACTGAAGCTTTCTTT	CASSYSGAAYTEAFF
TRBV29-1	NA	NA	TRBJ2-4	TGCAGCTGTTGGGATAAAAACATTCAGTACTTC	CSCWDKNIQYF
TRBV5-1	NA	NA	TRBJ2-5	TGCGCCAGCAGCTTGGTTCCGGAGTATCAAGAGACCCAGTACTTC	CASSLVPEYQETQYF
TRBV28	few	NA	TRBJ2-2	TGTGCCAGCAGTCTAGACTACACCGGGGAGCTGTTTTTT	CASSLDYTGELFF
TRBV30	NA	NA	TRBJ1-5	TGTGCCTGGAGTGGACTCCCAGGAACGGACAATCAGCCCCAGCATTTT	CAWSGLPGTDNQPQHF
TRBV9	NA	NA	TRBJ1-6	TGTGCCAGCACCGAAGCGTTGGGGACCGGCGCCCTCCACTTT	CASTEALGTGALHF
TRBV5-1	NA	TRBD1	TRBJ2-2	TGCGCCAGCAGCCGGGGGGACAGGGGTTCAGCCGGGGAGCTGTTTTTT	CASSRGDRGSAGELFF
TRBV5-4	NA	NA	TRBJ1-5	TGTGCCAGCAGCCCCGACTTAGGTGGCAATCAGCCCCAGCATTTT	CASSPDLGGNQPQHF
TRBV11-1	NA	NA	TRBJ2-1	TGTGCCAGCAGCGCGGGCGGCTCTCTCAATGAGCAGTTCTTC	CASSAGGSLNEQFF
TRBV9	once	NA	TRBJ1-2	TGTGCCAGCAGCCCGGGGAGTAACTATGGCTACACCTTC	CASSPGSNYGYTF
TRBV9	NA	TRBD1	TRBJ2-7	TGTGCCAGCAGCGCGACAGGGTACGAGCAGTACTTC	CASSATGYEQYF
TRBV9	NA	NA	TRBJ1-4	TGTGCCAGCAGCCCAGATCCAACTAATGAAAAACTGTTTTTT	CASSPDPTNEKLFF
TRBV19	NA	NA	TRBJ1-1	TGTGCCAGTAGTGCCGATCGGGGGCTGAGTGAAGCTTTCTTT	CASSADRGLSEAFF